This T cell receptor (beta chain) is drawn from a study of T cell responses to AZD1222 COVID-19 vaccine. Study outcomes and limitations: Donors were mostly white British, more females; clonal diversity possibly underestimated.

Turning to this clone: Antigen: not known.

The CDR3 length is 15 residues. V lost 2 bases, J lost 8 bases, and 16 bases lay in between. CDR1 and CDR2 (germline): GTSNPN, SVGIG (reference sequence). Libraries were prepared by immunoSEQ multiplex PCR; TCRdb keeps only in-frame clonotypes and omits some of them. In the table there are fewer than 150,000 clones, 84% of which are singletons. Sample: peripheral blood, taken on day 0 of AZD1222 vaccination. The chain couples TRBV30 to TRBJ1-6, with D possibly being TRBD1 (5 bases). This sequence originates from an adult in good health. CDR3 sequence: CAWSSSRGGDSPLHF. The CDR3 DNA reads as TGTGCCTGGAGTTCCTCCCGGGGGGGGGATTCACCCCTCCACTTT. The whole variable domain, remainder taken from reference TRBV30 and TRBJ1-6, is SQTIHQWPATLVQPVGSPLSLECTVEGTSNPNLYWYRQAAGRGLQLLFYSVGIGQISSEVPQNLSASRPQDRQFILSSKKLLLSDSGFYLCAWSSSRGGDSPLHFGNGTRLTVT.